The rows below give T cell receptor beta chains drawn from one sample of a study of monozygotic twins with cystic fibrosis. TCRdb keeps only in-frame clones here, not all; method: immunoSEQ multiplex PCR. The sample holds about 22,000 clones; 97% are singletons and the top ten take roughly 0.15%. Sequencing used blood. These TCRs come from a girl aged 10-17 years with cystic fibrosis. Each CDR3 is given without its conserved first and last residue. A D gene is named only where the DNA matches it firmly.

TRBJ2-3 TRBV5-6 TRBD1 ASSRGQGAEEWAGYTQY
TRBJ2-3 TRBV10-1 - ASSDEEESTDTQY
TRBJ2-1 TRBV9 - ASSVESGVGNEQF
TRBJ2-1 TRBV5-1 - ASRQDTYNEQF
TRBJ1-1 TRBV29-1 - SVSRGTEAF
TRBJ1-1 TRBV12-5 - ASARNTEAF
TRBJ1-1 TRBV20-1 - SVRQREAF
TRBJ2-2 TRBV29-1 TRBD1 SARDRAGTGELF
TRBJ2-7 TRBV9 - ASSPPLRSEQY
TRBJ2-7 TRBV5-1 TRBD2 ASRWTSGSYEQY
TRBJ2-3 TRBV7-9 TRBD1 ASSFGQGNTDTQY
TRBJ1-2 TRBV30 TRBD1 AWSDRGSGYT
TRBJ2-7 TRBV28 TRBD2 ASRGLGLAGVEQY
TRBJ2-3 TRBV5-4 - ASSADSTDTQY
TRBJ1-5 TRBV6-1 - ASSALVTDQPQH
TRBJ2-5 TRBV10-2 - ASSGLLETQY
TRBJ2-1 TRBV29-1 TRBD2 SVEAGEPYNEQF
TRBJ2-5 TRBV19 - ASSIRETQY
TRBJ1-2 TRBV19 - ASSIPDGFYGYT
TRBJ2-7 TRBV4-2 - ASSQDSGSYEQY
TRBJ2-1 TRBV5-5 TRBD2 ASRVGLADYNEQF
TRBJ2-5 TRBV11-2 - ASSFTWGLGLPGETQY
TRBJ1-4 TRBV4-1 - ASSQGFEKLF
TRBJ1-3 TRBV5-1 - ASSLGISPGNTIY
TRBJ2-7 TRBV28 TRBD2 ASSLVAGASYEQY
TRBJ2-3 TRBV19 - ASTDRDTQY
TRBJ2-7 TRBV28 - ASSTGTTYEQY
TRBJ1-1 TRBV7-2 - ASSPMGALNTEAF
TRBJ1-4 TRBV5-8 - ASRGQYEKLF
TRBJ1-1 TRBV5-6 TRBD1 ASSGKDRGEAF
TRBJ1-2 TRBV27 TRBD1 ASSPGGRVKIGYT
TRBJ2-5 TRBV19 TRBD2 ASSITREEGETQY
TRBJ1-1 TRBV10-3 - AISSKTHPLNTEAF
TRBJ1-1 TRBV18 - ASSPSYKGGEAF
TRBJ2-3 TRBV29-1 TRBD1 SARRQGADTQY
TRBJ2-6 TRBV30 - AWSVRRPSGANVLT
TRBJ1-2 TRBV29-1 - SVETRNLNGYT
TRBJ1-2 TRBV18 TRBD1 ASSPGTDYYGYT
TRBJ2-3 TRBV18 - ASSPDRTDTQY
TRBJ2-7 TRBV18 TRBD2 ASSPSSGGRYEQY
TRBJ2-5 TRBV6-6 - ASSYGTGKETQY
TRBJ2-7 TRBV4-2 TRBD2 ASSTTTPRDYNPPEQY
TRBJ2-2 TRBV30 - AWSVRTGELF
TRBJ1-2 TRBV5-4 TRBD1 ASSPNRGQLGYT
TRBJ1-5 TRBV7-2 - ASSLGGTQGQPQH
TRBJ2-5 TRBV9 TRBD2 ASSVGLAGGETQY
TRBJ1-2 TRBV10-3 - AISESGSRNYGYT
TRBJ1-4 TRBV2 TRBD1 ASSEPKQGAANEKLF